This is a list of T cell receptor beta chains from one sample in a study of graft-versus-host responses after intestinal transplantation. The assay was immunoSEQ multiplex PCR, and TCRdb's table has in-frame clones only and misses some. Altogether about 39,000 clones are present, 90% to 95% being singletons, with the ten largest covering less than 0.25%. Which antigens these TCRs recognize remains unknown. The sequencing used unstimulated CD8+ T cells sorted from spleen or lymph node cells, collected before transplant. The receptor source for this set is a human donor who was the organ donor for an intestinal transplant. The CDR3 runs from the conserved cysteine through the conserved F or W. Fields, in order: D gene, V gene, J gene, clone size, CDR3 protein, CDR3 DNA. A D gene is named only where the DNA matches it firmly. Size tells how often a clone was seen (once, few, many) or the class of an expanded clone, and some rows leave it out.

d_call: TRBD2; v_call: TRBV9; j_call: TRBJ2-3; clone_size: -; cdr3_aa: CASSPWPTLAGAGTDTQYF; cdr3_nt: TGTGCCAGCAGCCCTTGGCCTACCTTAGCGGGGGCCGGGACAGATACGCAGTATTTT
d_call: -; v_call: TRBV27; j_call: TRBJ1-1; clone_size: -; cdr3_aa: CASNSVLGGTEAFF; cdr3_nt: TGTGCCAGCAATTCCGTCCTCGGGGGGACTGAAGCTTTCTTT
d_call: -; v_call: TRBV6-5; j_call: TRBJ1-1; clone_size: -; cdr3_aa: CASSQGSTEAFF; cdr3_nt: TGTGCCAGCAGCCAGGGTTCCACTGAAGCTTTCTTT
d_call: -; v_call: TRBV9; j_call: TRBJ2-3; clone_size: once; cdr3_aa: CASSVVSSPDTQYF; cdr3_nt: TGTGCCAGCAGCGTAGTGAGTAGCCCAGATACGCAGTATTTT
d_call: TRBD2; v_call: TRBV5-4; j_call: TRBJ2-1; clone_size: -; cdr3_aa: CASSLVAGGRNEQFF; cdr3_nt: TGTGCCAGCAGCTTGGTCGCGGGGGGTCGCAATGAGCAGTTCTTC
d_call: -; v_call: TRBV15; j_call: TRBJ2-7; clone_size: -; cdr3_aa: CATSRGLRSWPGWNYEQYF; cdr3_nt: TGTGCCACCAGCAGAGGACTCCGGTCTTGGCCCGGTTGGAACTACGAGCAGTACTTC
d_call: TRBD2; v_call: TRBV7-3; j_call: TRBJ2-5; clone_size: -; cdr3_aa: CASSPGTSGGARGETQYF; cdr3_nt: TGTGCCAGCAGCCCCGGGACTAGCGGGGGGGCCAGAGGAGAGACCCAGTACTTC
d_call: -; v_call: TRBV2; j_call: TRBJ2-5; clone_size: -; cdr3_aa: CASSERVQETQYF; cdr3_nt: TGTGCCAGCAGTGAAAGGGTTCAAGAGACCCAGTACTTC
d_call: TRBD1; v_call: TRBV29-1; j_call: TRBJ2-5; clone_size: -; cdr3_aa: CSGKDRGLQETQYF; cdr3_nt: TGCAGCGGGAAGGACAGGGGATTACAAGAGACCCAGTACTTC
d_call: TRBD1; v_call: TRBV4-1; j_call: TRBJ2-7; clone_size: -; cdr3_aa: CASSQGDSLSYEQYF; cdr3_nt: TGCGCCAGCAGCCAAGGGGACAGTCTCTCCTACGAGCAATACTTC
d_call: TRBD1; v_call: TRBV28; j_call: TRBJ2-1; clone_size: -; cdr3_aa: CASSHRGTGEGEYNEQFF; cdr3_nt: TGTGCCAGCAGTCACCGCGGGACAGGGGAGGGGGAGTACAATGAGCAGTTCTTC
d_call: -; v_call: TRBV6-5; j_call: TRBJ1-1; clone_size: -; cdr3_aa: CASSLILGVDEAFF; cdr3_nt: TGTGCCAGCAGCCTAATATTGGGAGTGGATGAAGCTTTCTTT
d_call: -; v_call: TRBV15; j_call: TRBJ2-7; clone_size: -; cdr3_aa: CATSGGMTYEQYF; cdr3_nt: TGTGCCACCAGCGGGGGGATGACCTACGAGCAGTACTTC
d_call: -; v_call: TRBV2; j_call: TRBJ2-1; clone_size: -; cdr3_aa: CASSVTLGPNKAVNEQFF; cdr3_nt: TGTGCCAGCAGTGTGACCCTAGGGCCCAACAAGGCAGTGAATGAGCAGTTCTTC
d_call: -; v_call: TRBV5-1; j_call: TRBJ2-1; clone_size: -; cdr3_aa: CASSFNTEDPYNEQFF; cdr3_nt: TGCGCCAGCAGCTTTAACACTGAGGACCCTTACAATGAGCAGTTCTTC
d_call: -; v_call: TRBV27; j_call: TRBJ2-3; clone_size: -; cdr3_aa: CASSLFGTDTQYF; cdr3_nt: TGTGCCAGCAGTTTATTCGGGACAGATACGCAGTATTTT
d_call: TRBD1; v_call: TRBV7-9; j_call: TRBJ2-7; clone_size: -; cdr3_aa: CASSRLGTGAYEQYF; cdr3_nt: TGTGCCAGCAGCCGCCTTGGGACAGGAGCCTACGAGCAGTACTTC
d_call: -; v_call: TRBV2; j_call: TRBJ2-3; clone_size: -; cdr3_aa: CASSESLSRVLYF; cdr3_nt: TGTGCCAGCAGTGAATCGCTTAGCCGCGTCCTGTATTTT
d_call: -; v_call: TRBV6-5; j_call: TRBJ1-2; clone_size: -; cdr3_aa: CASSLIMGHYGYTF; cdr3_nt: TGTGCCAGCAGTTTGATAATGGGACACTATGGCTACACCTTC
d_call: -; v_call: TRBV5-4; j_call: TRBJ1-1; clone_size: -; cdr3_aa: CASRRDREAFF; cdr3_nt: TGTGCCAGCAGACGGGACCGTGAAGCTTTCTTT
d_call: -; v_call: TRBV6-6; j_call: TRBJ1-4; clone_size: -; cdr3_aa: CASSYVQGTNEKLFF; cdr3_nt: TGTGCCAGCAGTTACGTACAGGGCACTAATGAAAAACTGTTTTTT
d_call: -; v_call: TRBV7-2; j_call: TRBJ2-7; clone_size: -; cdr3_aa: CASSLGTGVYEQYF; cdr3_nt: TGTGCCAGCAGCTTAGGAACAGGAGTGTACGAGCAGTACTTC
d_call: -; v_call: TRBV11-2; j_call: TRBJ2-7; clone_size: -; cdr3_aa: CASTSEASSYEQYF; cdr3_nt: TGTGCCAGCACCTCAGAGGCCTCCTCCTACGAGCAGTACTTC
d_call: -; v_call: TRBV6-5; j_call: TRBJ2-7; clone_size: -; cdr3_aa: CASSYRADEQYF; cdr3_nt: TGTGCCAGCAGTTACAGGGCCGACGAGCAGTACTTC
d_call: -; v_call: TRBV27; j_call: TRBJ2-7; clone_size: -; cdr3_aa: CASSVQRTYEQYF; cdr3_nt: TGTGCCAGCAGTGTACAGAGAACCTACGAGCAGTACTTC
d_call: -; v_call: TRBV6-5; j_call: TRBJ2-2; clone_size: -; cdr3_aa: CASSYGAGLTTGELFF; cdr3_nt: TGTGCCAGCAGTTACGGAGCAGGCCTCACTACCGGGGAGCTGTTTTTT
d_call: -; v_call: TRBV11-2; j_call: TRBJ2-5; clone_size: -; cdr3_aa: CASSSGGLTQYF; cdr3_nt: TGTGCCAGCAGCTCCGGGGGTTTGACCCAGTACTTC
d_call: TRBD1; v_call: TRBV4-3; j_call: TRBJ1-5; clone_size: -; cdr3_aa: CASSQDALDRGLYQPQHF; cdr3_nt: TGCGCCAGCAGCCAAGATGCGTTGGACAGGGGTCTATACCAGCCCCAGCATTTT
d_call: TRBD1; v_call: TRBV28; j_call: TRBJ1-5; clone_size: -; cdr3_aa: CASTKERTGGDRGNQPQHF; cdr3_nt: TGTGCCAGCACCAAAGAGCGGACAGGGGGCGATCGAGGCAATCAGCCCCAGCATTTT
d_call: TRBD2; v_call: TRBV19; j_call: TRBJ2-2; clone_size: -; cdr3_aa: CASTRLAGGITGELFF; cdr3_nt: TGTGCCAGTACCCGACTAGCGGGGGGGATCACCGGGGAGCTGTTTTTT
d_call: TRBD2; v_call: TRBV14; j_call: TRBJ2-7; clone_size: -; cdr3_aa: CASNLAGGPEQYF; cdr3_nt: TGTGCCAGCAACCTAGCGGGGGGGCCCGAGCAGTACTTC
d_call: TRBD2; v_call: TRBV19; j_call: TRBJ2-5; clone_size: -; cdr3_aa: CASSIGGAGRETQYF; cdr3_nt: TGTGCCAGTAGTATAGGAGGAGCGGGGAGAGAGACCCAGTACTTC
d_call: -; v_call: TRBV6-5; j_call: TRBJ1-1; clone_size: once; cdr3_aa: CASAVGGRAFF; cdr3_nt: TGTGCCAGCGCAGTGGGAGGCAGGGCTTTCTTT
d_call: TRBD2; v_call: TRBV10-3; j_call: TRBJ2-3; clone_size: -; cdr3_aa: CAIGNGTTLLRDTQYF; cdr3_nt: TGTGCCATCGGCAACGGGACTACCCTTTTAAGGGATACGCAGTATTTT
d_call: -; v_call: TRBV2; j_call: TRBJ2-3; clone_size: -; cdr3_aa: CASSDVPGTDTQYF; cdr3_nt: TGTGCCAGCAGTGATGTTCCAGGGACAGATACGCAGTATTTT
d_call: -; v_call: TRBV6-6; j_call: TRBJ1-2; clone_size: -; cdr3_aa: CASRQRLLFNYGYTF; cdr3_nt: TGTGCCAGCAGACAGCGGCTCCTCTTTAACTATGGCTACACCTTC
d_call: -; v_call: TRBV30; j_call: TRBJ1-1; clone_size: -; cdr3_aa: CAWSVTRNTEAFF; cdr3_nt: TGTGCCTGGAGTGTAACCAGGAACACTGAAGCTTTCTTT
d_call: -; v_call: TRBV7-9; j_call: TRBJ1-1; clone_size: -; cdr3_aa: CASSVTGPTANTEAFF; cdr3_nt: TGTGCCAGCAGCGTTACAGGGCCCACGGCGAACACTGAAGCTTTCTTT
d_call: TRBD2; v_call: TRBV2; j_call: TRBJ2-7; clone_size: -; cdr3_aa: CASSDHPGLAVHEQYF; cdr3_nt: TGTGCCAGCAGTGACCATCCGGGACTAGCGGTCCACGAGCAGTACTTC
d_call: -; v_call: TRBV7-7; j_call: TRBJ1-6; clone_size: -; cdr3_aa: CASSLNSISPLHF; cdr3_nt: TGTGCTAGCAGCTTGAACAGCATCTCACCCCTCCACTTT
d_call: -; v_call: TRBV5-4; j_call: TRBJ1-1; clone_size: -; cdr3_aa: CASNLGSGTEAFF; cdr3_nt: TGTGCCAGCAACTTGGGTTCAGGCACTGAAGCTTTCTTT
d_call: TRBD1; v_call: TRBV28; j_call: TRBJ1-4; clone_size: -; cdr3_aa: CASSLTGAAGEKLFF; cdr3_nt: TGTGCCAGCAGTCTAACAGGGGCGGCGGGAGAAAAACTGTTTTTT
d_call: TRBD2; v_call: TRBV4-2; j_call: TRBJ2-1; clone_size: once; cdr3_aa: CASSQPPGLAGGQYNEQFF; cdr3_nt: TGTGCCAGCAGCCAACCACCGGGACTAGCGGGGGGGCAGTACAATGAGCAGTTCTTC
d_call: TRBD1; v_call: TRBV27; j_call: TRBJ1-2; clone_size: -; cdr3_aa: CASSLSQAGGIGYGYTF; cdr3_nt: TGTGCCAGCAGTTTATCGCAGGCAGGGGGAATTGGCTATGGCTACACCTTC
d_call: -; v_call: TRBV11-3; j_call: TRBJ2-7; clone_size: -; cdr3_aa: CASSLAGVFGGYEQYF; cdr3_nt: TGTGCCAGCAGCTTAGCCGGGGTTTTTGGGGGATACGAGCAGTACTTC
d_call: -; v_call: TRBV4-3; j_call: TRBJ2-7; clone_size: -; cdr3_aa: CASSQADRSYEQYF; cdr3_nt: TGCGCCAGCAGCCAAGCAGACAGATCCTACGAGCAGTACTTC
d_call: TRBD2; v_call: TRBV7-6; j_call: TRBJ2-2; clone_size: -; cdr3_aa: CASSLARTSGGKAGELFF; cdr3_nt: TGTGCCAGCAGCTTAGCAAGAACTAGCGGGGGGAAGGCCGGGGAGCTGTTTTTT
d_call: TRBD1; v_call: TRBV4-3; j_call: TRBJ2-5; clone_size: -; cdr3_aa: CASSQDQFGGRTGYETQYF; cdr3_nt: TGCGCCAGCAGCCAAGATCAATTTGGGGGCAGGACAGGGTATGAGACCCAGTACTTC
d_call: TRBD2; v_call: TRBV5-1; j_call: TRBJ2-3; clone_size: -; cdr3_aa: CASRGTSGEVIDTQYF; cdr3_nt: TGCGCCAGCAGGGGGACTAGCGGGGAGGTAATAGATACGCAGTATTTT
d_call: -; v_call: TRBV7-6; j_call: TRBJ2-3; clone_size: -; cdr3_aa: CASSPWGGTDTQYF; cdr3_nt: TGTGCCAGCAGCCCATGGGGGGGCACAGATACGCAGTATTTT
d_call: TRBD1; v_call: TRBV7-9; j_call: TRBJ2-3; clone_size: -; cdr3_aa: CAIEIPPGQGADTQYF; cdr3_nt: TGTGCCATCGAAATTCCACCGGGACAGGGGGCAGATACGCAGTATTTT
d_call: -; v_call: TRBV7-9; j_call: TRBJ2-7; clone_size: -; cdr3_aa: CASSPPPGLPYEQYF; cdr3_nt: TGTGCCAGCAGCCCGCCTCCGGGACTCCCCTACGAGCAGTACTTC
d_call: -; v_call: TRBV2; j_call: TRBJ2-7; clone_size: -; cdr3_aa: CASSIHEQYF; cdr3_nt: TGTGCCAGCAGTATCCACGAGCAGTACTTC
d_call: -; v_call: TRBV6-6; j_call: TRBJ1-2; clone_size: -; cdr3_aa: CASSYSIRRNYGYTF; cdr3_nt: TGTGCCAGCAGTTACTCGATTAGACGGAACTATGGCTACACCTTC
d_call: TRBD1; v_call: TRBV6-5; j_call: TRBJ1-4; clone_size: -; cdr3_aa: CASSYSGGGEKLFF; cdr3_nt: TGTGCCAGCAGTTATTCAGGGGGTGGTGAAAAACTGTTTTTT